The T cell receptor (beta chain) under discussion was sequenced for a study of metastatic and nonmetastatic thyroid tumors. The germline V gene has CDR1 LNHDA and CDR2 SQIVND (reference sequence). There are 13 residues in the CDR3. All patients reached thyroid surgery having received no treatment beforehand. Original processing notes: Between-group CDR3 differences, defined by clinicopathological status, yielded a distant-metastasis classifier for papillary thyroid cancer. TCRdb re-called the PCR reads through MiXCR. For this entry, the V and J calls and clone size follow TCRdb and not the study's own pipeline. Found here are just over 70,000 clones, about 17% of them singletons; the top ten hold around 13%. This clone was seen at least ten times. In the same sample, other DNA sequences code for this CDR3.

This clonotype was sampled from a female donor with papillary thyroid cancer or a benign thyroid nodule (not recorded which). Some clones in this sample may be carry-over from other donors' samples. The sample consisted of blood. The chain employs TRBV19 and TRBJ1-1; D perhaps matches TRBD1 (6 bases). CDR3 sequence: CASGVLSSTEAFF. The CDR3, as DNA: TGTGCTTCAGGGGTTCTTTCTTCCACTGAAGCTTTCTTT.